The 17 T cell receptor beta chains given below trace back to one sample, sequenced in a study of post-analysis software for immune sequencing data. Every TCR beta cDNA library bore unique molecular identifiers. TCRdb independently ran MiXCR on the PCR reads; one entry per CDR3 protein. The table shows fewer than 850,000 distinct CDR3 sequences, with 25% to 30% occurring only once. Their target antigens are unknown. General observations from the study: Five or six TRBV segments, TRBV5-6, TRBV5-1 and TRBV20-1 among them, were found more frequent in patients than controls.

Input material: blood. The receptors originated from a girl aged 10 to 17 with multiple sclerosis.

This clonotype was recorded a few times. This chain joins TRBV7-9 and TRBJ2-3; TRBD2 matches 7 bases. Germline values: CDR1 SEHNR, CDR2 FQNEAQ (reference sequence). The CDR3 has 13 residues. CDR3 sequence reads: CAWEGRSTDTQYF. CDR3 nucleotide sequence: TGTGCATGGGAGGGGAGAAGCACAGATACGCAGTATTTT.

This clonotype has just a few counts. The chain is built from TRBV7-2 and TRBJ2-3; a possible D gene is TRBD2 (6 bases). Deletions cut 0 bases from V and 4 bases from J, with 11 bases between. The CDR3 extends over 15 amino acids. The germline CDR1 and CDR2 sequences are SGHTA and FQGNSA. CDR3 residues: CASSLAFGSADTQYF. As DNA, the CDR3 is TGTGCCAGCAGCTTAGCGTTCGGGAGCGCAGATACGCAGTATTTT.

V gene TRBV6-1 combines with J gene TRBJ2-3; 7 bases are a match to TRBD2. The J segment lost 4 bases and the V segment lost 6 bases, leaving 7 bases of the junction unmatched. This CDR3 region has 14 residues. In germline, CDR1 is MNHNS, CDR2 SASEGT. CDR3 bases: TGTGCCAGCAGGCGAGGGACTACCCCAGATACGCAGTATTTT. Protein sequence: CASRRGTTPDTQYF.

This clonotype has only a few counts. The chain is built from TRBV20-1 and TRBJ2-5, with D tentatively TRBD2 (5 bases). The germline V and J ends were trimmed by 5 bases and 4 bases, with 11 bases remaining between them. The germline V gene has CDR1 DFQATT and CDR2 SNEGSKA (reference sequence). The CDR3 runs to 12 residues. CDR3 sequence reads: CSAGRDGETQYF. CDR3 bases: TGCAGTGCTGGGAGAGACGGAGAGACCCAGTACTTC.

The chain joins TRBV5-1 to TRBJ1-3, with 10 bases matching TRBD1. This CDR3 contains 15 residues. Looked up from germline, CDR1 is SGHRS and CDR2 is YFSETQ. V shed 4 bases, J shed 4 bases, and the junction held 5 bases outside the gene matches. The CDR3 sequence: CASSPDRGPGNTIYF. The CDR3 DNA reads TGCGCCAGCAGCCCCGACAGGGGGCCCGGAAACACCATATATTTT.

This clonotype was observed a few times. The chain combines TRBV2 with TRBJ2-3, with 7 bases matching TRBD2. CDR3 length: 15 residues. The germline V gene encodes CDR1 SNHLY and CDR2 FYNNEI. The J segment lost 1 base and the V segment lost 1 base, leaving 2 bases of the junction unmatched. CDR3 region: CASSEGAGGTDTQYF. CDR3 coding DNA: TGTGCCAGCAGTGAAGGGGCGGGGGGCACAGATACGCAGTATTTT.

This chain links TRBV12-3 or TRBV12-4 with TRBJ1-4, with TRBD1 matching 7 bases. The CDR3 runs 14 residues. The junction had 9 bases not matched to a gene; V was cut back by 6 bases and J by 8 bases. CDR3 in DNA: TGTGCCAGCAGCACCGGGACAGTTGGAGAAAAACTGTTTTTT. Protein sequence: CASSTGTVGEKLFF.

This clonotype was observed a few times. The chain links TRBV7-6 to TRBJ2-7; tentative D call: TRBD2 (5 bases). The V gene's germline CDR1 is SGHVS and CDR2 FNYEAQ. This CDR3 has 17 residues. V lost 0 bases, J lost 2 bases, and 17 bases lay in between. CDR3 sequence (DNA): TGTGCCAGCAGCTTAGCGATTGGTGGCGGGCCTACCTACGAGCAGTACTTC. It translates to CASSLAIGGGPTYEQYF.

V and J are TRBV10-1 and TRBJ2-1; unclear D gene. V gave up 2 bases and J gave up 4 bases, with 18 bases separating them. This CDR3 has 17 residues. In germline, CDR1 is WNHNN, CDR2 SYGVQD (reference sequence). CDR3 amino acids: CASSEERGLVLYNEQFF. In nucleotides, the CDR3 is TGCGCCAGCAGTGAGGAGAGAGGTCTAGTATTATACAATGAGCAGTTCTTC.

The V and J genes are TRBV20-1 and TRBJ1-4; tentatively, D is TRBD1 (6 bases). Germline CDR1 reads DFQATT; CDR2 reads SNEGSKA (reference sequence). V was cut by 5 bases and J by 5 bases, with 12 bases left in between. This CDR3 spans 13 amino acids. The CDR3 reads CSAHGGGNEKLFF. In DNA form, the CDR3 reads TGCAGTGCTCACGGGGGGGGCAATGAAAAACTGTTTTTT.

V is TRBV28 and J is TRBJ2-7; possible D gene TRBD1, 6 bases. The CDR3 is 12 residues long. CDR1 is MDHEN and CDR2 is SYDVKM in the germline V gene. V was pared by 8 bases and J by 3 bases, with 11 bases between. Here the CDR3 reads CASRAGVYEQYF. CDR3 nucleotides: TGTGCCAGCCGGGCAGGGGTCTACGAGCAGTACTTC.

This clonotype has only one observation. In DNA form, the CDR3 reads TGTGCCAGCAGCCTTCATCAAGCCGCCGGCTATGGCTACACCTTC. Amino acid sequence: CASSLHQAAGYGYTF. V and J are TRBV3-1 and TRBJ1-2, with D unresolved. The CDR3 extends over 15 amino acids. The V gene's germline CDR1 is LGHDT and CDR2 YNNKEL (reference sequence). The V gene lost 4 bases and the J gene lost 4 bases, with 16 bases spanning the gap.

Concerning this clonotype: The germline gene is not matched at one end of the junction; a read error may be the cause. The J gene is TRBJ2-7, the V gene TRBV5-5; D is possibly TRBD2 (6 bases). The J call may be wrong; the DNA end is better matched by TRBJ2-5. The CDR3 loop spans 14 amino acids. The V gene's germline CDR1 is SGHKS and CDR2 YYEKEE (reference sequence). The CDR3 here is CASSRWGRQVTQYF. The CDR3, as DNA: TGTGCCAGCAGCCGCTGGGGGAGGCAAGTGACCCAGTACTTC.

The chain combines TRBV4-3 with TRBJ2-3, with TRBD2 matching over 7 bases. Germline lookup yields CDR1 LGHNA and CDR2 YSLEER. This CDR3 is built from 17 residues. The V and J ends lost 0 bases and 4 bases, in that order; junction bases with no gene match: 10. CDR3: CASSQDPRGRGADTQYF. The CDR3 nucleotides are TGCGCCAGCAGCCAAGATCCACGCGGGAGAGGGGCAGATACGCAGTATTTT.

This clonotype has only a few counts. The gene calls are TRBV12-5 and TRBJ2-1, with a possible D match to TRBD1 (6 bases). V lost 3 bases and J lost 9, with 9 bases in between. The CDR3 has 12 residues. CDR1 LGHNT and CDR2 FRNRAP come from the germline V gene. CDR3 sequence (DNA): TGTGCTAGTGGTTTAGGGGGTGGTGAGCAGTTCTTC. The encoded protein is CASGLGGGEQFF.

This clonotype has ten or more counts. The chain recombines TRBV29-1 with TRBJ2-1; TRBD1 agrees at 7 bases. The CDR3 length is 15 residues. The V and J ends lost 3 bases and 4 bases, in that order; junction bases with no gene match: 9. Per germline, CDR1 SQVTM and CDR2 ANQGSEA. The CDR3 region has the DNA TGCAGCGTTGATCAAAGACAGGGTCTATACAATGAGCAGTTCTTC. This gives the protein CSVDQRQGLYNEQFF.

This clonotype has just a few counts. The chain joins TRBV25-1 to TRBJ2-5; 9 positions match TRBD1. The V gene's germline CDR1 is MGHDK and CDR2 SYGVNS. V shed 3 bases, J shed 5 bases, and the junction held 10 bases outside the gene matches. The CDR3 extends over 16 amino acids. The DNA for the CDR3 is TGTGCCAGCAGTGACCTCCAACAGGGGGCGCGGGAGACCCAGTACTTC. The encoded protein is CASSDLQQGARETQYF.